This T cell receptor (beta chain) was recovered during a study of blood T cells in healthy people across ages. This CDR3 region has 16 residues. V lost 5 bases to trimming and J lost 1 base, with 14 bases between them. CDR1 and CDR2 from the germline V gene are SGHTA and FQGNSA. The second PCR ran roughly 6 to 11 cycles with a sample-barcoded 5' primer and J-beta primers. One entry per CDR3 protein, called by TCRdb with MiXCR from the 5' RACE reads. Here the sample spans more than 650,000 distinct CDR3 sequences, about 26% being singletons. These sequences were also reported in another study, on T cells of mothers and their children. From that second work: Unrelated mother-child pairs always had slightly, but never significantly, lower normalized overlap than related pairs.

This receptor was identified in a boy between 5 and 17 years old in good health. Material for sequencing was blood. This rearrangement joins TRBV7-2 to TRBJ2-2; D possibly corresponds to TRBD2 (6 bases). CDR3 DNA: TGTGCCAGCAGCCTAACCGGGACTCAGAACACCGGGGAGCTGTTTTTT. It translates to CASSLTGTQNTGELFF.